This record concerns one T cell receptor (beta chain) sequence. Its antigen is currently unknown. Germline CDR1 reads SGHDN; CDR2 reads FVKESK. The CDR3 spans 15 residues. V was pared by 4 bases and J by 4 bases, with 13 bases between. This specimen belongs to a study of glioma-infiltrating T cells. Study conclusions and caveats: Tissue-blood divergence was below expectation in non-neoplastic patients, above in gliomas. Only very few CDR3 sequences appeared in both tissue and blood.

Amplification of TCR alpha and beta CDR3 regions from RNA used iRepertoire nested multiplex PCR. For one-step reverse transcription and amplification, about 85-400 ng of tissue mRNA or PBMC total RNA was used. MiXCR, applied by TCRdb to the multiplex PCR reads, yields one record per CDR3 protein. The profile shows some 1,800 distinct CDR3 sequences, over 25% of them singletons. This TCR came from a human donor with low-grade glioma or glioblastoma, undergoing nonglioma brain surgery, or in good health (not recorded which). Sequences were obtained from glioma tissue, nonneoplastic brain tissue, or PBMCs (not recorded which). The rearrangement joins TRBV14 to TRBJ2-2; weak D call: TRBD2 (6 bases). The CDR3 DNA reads TGTGCCAGCAGCCTCTTCAGGAGGGGCACCGGGGAGCTGTTTTTT. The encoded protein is CASSLFRRGTGELFF.